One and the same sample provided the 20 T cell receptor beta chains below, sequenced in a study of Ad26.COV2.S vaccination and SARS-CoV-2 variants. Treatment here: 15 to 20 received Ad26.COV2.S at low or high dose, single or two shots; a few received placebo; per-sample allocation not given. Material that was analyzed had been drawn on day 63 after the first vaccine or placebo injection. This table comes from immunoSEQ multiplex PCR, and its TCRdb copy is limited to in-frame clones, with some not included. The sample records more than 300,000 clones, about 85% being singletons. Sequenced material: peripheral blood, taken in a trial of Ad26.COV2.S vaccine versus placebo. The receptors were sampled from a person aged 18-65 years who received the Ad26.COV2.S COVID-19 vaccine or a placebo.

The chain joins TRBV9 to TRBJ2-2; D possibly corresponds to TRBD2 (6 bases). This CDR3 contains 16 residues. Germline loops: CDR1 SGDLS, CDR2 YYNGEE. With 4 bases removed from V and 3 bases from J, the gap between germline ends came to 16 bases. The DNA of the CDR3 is TGTGCCAGCAGCCCGATGATTGGGGGGTACACCGGGGAGCTGTTTTTT. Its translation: CASSPMIGGYTGELFF.

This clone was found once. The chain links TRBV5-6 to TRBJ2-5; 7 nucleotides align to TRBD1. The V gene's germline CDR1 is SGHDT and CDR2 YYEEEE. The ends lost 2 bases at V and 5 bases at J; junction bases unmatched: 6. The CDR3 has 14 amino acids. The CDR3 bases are TGTGCCAGCAGCTTAATGAGGGGGCTGGAGACCCAGTACTTC. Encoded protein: CASSLMRGLETQYF.

The CDR3: CASSQVGQVEKLFF. The CDR3 coding sequence is TGCGCCAGCAGCCAAGTCGGACAGGTTGAAAAACTGTTTTTT. This chain links TRBV4-1 with TRBJ1-4; 7 positions agree with TRBD1. This CDR3 contains 14 residues. Germline CDR1 reads MGHRA; CDR2 reads YSYEKL. Unmatched junction bases numbered 3, after V lost 1 base and J lost 7 bases.

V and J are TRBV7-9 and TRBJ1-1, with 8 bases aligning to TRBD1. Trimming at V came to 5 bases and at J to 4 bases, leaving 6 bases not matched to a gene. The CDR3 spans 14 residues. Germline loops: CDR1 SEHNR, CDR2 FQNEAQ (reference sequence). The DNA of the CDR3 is TGTGCCAGCAGCCCAGGGGGCGGGAGCACTGAAGCTTTCTTT. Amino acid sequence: CASSPGGGSTEAFF.

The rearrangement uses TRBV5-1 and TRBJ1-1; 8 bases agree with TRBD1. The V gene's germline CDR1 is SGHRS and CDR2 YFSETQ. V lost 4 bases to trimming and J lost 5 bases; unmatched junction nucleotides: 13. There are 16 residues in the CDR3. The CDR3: CASSIQGAPGLTEAFF. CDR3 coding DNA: TGCGCCAGCAGCATCCAGGGGGCACCGGGCCTTACTGAAGCTTTCTTT.

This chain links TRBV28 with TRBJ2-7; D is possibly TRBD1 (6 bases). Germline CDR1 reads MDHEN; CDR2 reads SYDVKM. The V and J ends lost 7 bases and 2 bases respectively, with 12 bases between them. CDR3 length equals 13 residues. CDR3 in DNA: TGTGCCAGCAATCCCGGACAGACCTACGAGCAGTACTTC. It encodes CASNPGQTYEQYF.

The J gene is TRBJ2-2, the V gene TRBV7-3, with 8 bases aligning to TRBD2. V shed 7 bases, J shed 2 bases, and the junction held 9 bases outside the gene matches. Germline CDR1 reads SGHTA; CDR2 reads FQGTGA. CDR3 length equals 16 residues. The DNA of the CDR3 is TGTGCCAGCAACCCCCGGGGGGGAATCAACACCGGGGAGCTGTTTTTT. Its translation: CASNPRGGINTGELFF.

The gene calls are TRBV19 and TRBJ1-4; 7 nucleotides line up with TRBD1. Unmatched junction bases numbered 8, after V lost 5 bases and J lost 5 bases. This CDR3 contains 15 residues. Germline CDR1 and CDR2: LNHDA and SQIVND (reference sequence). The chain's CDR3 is CASSGPGQRNEKLFF. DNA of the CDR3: TGTGCCAGTAGTGGGCCGGGACAGAGGAATGAAAAACTGTTTTTT.

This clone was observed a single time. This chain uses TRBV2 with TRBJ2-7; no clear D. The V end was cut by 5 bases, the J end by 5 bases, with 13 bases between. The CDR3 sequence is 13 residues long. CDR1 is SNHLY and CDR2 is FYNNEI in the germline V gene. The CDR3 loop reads CASSQTPQHEQYF. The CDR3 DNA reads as TGTGCCAGCAGTCAGACCCCTCAACACGAGCAGTACTTC.

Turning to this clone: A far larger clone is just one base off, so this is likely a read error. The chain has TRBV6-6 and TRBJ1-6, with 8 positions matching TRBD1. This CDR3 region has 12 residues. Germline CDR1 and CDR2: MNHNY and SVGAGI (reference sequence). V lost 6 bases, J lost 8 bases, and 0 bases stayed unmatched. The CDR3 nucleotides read TGTGCCAGCAGGACAGGGGATTCACCCCTCCACTTT. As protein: CASRTGDSPLHF.

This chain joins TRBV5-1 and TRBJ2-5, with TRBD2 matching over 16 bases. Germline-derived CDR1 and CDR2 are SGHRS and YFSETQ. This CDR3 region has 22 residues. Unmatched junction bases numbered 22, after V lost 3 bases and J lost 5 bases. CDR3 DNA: TGCGCCAGCAGCTCCGCGGGACTAGCGGGGGGGCCCAGAATGAATAGGATGGAGACCCAGTACTTC. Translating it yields CASSSAGLAGGPRMNRMETQYF.

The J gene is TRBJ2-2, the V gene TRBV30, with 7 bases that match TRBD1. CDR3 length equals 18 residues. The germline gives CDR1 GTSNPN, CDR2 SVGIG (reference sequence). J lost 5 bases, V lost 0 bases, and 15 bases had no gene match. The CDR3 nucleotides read TGTGCCTGGAGTGTAAAGGTCCCAGGGGGATCGGGGACCGGGGAGCTGTTTTTT. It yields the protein CAWSVKVPGGSGTGELFF.

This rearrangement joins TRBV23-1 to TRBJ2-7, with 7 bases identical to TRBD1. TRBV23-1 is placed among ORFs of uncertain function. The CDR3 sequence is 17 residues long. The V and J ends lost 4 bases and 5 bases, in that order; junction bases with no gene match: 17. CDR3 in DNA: TGCGCCAGCAGTCGGGACCGTAGGGGACAGATTCCCCACGAGCAGTACTTC. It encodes CASSRDRRGQIPHEQYF.

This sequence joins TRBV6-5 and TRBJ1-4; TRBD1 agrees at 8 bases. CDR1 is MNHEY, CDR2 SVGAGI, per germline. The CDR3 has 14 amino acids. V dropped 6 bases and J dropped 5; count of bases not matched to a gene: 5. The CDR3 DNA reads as TGTGCCAGCAGCGGGGGACAGGTCAATGAAAAACTGTTTTTT. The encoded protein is CASSGGQVNEKLFF.

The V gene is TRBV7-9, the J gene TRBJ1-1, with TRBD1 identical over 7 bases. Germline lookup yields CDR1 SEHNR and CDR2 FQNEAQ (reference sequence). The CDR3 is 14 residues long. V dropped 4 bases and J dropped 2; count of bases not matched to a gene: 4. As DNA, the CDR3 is TGTGCCAGCAGCTCGGACAGGATTAACACTGAAGCTTTCTTT. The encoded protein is CASSSDRINTEAFF.

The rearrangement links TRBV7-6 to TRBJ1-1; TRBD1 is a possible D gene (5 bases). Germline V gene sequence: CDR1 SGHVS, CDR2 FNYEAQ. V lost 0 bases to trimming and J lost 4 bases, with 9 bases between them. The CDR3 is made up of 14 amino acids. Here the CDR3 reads CASSLAQGSTEAFF. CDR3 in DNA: TGTGCCAGCAGCTTAGCCCAGGGTTCCACTGAAGCTTTCTTT.

In DNA form, the CDR3 reads TGTGCCAGCAGGCGCGAGGAAACTGAAGCTTTCTTT. It specifies CASRREETEAFF. This sequence joins TRBV6-6 and TRBJ1-1; D remains unclear. Trimming left V 6 bases short and J 5 bases short, with 10 bases between. The CDR3 has 12 residues. In germline, CDR1 is MNHNY, CDR2 SVGAGI (reference sequence).

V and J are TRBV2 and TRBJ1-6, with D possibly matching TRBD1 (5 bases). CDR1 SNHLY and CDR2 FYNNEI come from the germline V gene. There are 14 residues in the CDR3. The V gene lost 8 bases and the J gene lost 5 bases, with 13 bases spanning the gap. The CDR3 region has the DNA TGTGCCAGCCACAGGTTGGGGCATAATTCACCCCTCCACTTT. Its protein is CASHRLGHNSPLHF.

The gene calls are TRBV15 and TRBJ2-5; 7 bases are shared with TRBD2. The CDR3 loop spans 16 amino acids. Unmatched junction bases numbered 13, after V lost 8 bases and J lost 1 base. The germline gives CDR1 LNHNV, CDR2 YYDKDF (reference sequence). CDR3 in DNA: TGTGCCACCCGGAAGGCGGGGGAGCCCATCCAAGAGACCCAGTACTTC. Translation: CATRKAGEPIQETQYF.

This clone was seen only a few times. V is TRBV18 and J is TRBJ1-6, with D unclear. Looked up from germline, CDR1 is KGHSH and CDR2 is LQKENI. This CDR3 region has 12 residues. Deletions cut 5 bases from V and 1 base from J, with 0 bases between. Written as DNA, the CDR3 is TGTGCCAGCTCATCCTATAATTCACCCCTCCACTTT. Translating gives CASSSYNSPLHF.